A single sample gave rise to the 7 T cell receptor beta chains below, sequenced in a study of blood T cell repertoires in COVID-19. The table came from immunoSEQ multiplex PCR; TCRdb's copy has only in-frame clones and leaves some out. The sample has 50,000 to 75,000 clones; more than 85% are singletons. Material for sequencing was peripheral blood. These receptors originate from a man aged 45-65 years with active COVID-19.

The gene calls are TRBV15 and TRBJ1-4, with D unclear. V lost 0 bases and J lost 3, with 8 bases in between. The CDR3 sequence is 15 residues long. In germline, CDR1 is LNHNV, CDR2 YYDKDF (reference sequence). CDR3 sequence reads: CATSRDGVPNEKLFF. The DNA for the CDR3 is TGTGCCACCAGCAGAGATGGAGTTCCTAATGAAAAACTGTTTTTT. The full variable domain, in which reference TRBV15 and TRBJ1-4 provide the parts outside the CDR3, is DAMVIQNPRYQVTQFGKPVTLSCSQTLNHNVMYWYQQKSSQAPKLLFHYYDKDFNNEADTPDNFQSRRPNTSFCFLDIRSPGLGDTAMYLCATSRDGVPNEKLFFGSGTQLSVL.

This chain connects TRBV5-5 to TRBJ2-7; a weak D match, TRBD2 (5 bases). The germline V gene encodes CDR1 SGHKS and CDR2 YYEKEE (reference sequence). The CDR3 runs to 16 residues. V was cut by 4 bases and J by 3 bases, with 20 bases left in between. The CDR3, as DNA: TGTGCCAGCAGCCCGGCTAGGGTTGCGGGTGGCTACGAGCAGTACTTC. Its translation: CASSPARVAGGYEQYF.

The rearrangement uses TRBV5-6 and TRBJ1-5; 7 nucleotides align to TRBD1. Germline assignment: CDR1 SGHDT and CDR2 YYEEEE. This CDR3 has 16 amino acids. Losses at the gene ends were 3 bases for V and 0 bases for J; bases not matched to a gene: 6. The CDR3 loop is CASSSLGQLSNQPQHF. The CDR3 bases are TGTGCCAGCAGCTCGCTGGGACAGCTTAGCAATCAGCCCCAGCATTTT. The full variable domain, with the rest looked up from reference TRBV5-6 and TRBJ1-5, is DAGVTQSPTHLIKTRGQQVTLRCSPKSGHDTVSWYQQALGQGPQFIFQYYEEEERQRGNFPDRFSGHQFPNYSSELNVNALLLGDSALYLCASSSLGQLSNQPQHFGDGTRLSIL.

This clone was seen only once. The CDR3 DNA reads as TGTGCCAGTTCGACTTTAGGAGGGACTGAAGCTTTCTTT. Protein sequence: CASSTLGGTEAFF. The chain is built from TRBV19 and TRBJ1-1; D gene ambiguous. V lost 8 bases and J 5 bases, leaving 15 bases between the germline ends. Germline V gene data show CDR1 as LNHDA and CDR2 as SQIVND (reference sequence). CDR3 length equals 13 residues.

The chain links TRBV7-2 to TRBJ1-3; possible D gene TRBD1, 5 bases. Trimming cost V 1 base and J 0 bases, with 10 bases left between them. The CDR3 has 16 residues. Germline V CDR1 and CDR2: SGHTA, FQGNSA. CDR3 in amino acids: CASSLDRPSSGNTIYF. The DNA for the CDR3 is TGTGCCAGCAGCTTAGACAGGCCTAGCTCTGGAAACACCATATATTTT.

This sequence joins TRBV7-2 and TRBJ2-3, with D maybe TRBD2 (5 bases). In germline, CDR1 is SGHTA, CDR2 FQGNSA. This CDR3 is built from 19 residues. V was shortened by 3 bases and J by 3 bases, with 25 bases between the two germline ends. The CDR3 DNA reads TGTGCCAGCAGCTTTCGCCTTGGTGGATCGGGTTTAGCGACAGATACGCAGTATTTT. Translating it yields CASSFRLGGSGLATDTQYF.

The chain couples TRBV14 to TRBJ2-7; TRBD1 matches 9 bases. V lost 0 bases and J lost 6; bases outside the gene matches: 9. The CDR3 is 16 residues long. Germline V gene data show CDR1 as SGHDN and CDR2 as FVKESK. As DNA, the CDR3 is TGTGCCAGCAGCCAAGAAGGAGGCACAGGGGGCTTCGAGCAGTACTTC. Its protein is CASSQEGGTGGFEQYF.